This TCR beta chain was documented in a study of tumour-infiltrating T cells in Burkitt lymphoma. Study-level information: Patients covered every epidemiological subtype of Burkitt lymphoma. Productive clonality predicted overall and progression-free survival. Study conclusions and caveats: Several public clonotypes recurred in numerous Burkitt lymphoma patients.

As concerns this clone: What it recognizes is unknown.

Germline V gene data show CDR1 as SGHRS and CDR2 as YFSETQ. The CDR3 spans 13 residues. Trimming cost V 5 bases and J 4 bases, with 12 bases left between them. Using immunoSEQ multiplex PCR, the repertoire was profiled, and TCRdb retains in-frame clones only, with some absent. Of tens of thousands of clones detected, more than 25% appear once; the ten largest clones hold about 3%. This receptor was identified in a human donor with Burkitt lymphoma. The chain employs TRBV5-1 and TRBJ2-5, with D possibly matching TRBD1 (5 bases). Sequencing used tumor tissue. CDR3 nucleotide sequence: TGCGCCAGCAGACAGGCAGGAGTAGAGACCCAGTACTTC. This translates into CASRQAGVETQYF.